This T cell receptor (beta chain) was profiled in a study of brain T cells in children with intractable seizures. Findings of the study overall: HCMV serostatus was not known, and viral specificity came from CDR3 similarity only.

Time point in this sample: blood from clinic visit 5 months post-surgery; TSC patient then seizure free. Only cases whose brain tissue showed the highest T cell transcript signatures were sequenced. Before surgery, patients took at least one anti-epileptic drug. The length of the CDR3 is 16 residues. With V trimmed by 2 bases and J by 5 bases, 8 bases remained unmatched. Looked up from germline, CDR1 is SGHTA and CDR2 is FQGNSA. This clone showed up just once. Its matching antigen is unknown. Assay used: immunoSEQ multiplex PCR; TCRdb lists only in-frame clones, some missing. Of hundreds of thousands of clones in the sample, approximately 93% were seen once.

The clonotype was recovered from a boy in the first two years of life with tuberous sclerosis and intractable seizures. Source: peripheral blood, taken more than 4 months after surgery. The V call is TRBV7-2, the J call TRBJ2-7; TRBD2 matches 11 bases. The CDR3: CASSLPRASGRNEQYF. The DNA of the CDR3 is TGTGCCAGCAGCTTACCCCGGGCTAGCGGGAGGAACGAGCAGTACTTC.